This T cell receptor beta chain was captured by sequencing in a study of blood T cell repertoires in COVID-19. Study summary: Some COVID-19 samples were acute and others convalescent; all came from the United States, Italy and Spain. T cells, B-cell-depleted T cells, or PBMCs supplied cDNA or gDNA.

Trimming removed 5 bases from V and 4 bases from J; junction bases left unmatched: 12. The germline gives CDR1 MNHNY, CDR2 SVGAGI (reference sequence). The CDR3 covers 16 residues. The table came from immunoSEQ multiplex PCR; TCRdb's copy has only in-frame clones and leaves some out. The sample lists 65,000 to 85,000 clones, about 90% occurring once. The receptor comes from a human donor in a cohort sampled during active COVID-19. Sequencing was performed on peripheral blood. The chain recombines TRBV6-6 with TRBJ2-3; 7 nucleotides line up with TRBD1. In DNA, the CDR3 is TGTGCCAGCAGTCCCCGGGGACAGACCGGGGCAGATACGCAGTATTTT. This encodes CASSPRGQTGADTQYF.